A selection of T cell receptor beta chains follows, all from one sample in a study of blood T cell repertoires in COVID-19. Clones were read by immunoSEQ multiplex PCR, and TCRdb kept only the in-frame ones, dropping some. The sample gives 380,000 or so clones, more than 70% of which show up once; approximately 1.3% is in the top ten. The sequencing input was PBMCs or T cells enriched from blood (not recorded which). The origin of the receptors is a man younger than 45 who had recovered from COVID-19. The CDR3 runs from the conserved cysteine through the conserved F or W. D genes are given only for firm matches. Clone size is not always given. Where it is, it says once, few, many or a class for expanded clones.

clone size | J gene | V gene | D gene | CDR3 protein | CDR3 DNA
. | TRBJ2-7 | TRBV19 | . | CASSISDRTYEQYF | TGTGCCAGTAGTATAAGCGACAGGACCTACGAGCAGTACTTC
. | TRBJ2-7 | TRBV9 | . | CASSADPGHSSYEQYF | TGTGCCAGCAGCGCCGATCCGGGACACAGCTCCTACGAGCAGTACTTC
. | TRBJ1-1 | TRBV27 | TRBD1 | CASSWKGGANTEAFF | TGTGCCAGCAGTTGGAAAGGGGGCGCGAACACTGAAGCTTTCTTT
. | TRBJ1-6 | TRBV6-5 | . | CASRMGTDNSPLHF | TGTGCCAGCAGAATGGGCACCGATAATTCACCCCTCCACTTT
. | TRBJ2-3 | TRBV3-1/TRBV3-2 | TRBD2 | CASSQIGYSGGVLDTQYF | TGTGCCAGCAGCCAAATTGGGTATAGCGGGGGGGTCCTGGATACGCAGTATTTT
. | TRBJ1-1 | TRBV7-9 | TRBD1 | CASSDRDRENTEAFF | TGTGCCAGCAGCGACCGGGACAGGGAGAACACTGAAGCTTTCTTT
few | TRBJ2-7 | TRBV3-1/TRBV3-2 | . | CASSQQPPGISSYEQYF | TGTGCCAGCAGCCAGCAGCCCCCCGGGATTTCCTCCTACGAGCAGTACTTC
. | TRBJ2-7 | TRBV5-1 | TRBD1 | CASSPGTDQYYEQYF | TGCGCCAGCAGTCCCGGGACAGATCAGTATTACGAGCAGTACTTC
. | TRBJ2-1 | TRBV12-5 | TRBD2 | CASGLFRTSGSSYNEQFF | TGTGCTAGTGGTTTGTTTCGGACTAGCGGTAGCTCCTACAATGAGCAGTTCTTC
. | TRBJ2-5 | TRBV5-1 | TRBD2 | CASSSGLAGQETQYF | TGCGCCAGCAGCTCGGGACTAGCGGGGCAAGAGACCCAGTACTTC
few | TRBJ2-2 | TRBV6-4 | TRBD2 | CASSDGGGTGELFF | TGTGCCAGCAGTGACGGCGGGGGAACCGGGGAGCTGTTTTTT
once | TRBJ2-3 | TRBV9 | TRBD1 | CASSPHRHSGGWTDTQYF | TGTGCCAGCAGCCCCCATAGGCACTCAGGGGGCTGGACAGATACGCAGTATTTT
few | TRBJ2-1 | TRBV7-2 | . | CASSLAYNKRYYNEQFF | TGTGCCAGCAGCTTAGCGTATAATAAGCGGTACTACAATGAGCAGTTCTTC
. | TRBJ1-2 | TRBV19 | . | CASKHAGRNYGYTF | TGTGCCAGCAAACACGCGGGCCGAAACTATGGCTACACCTTC
. | TRBJ1-5 | TRBV12-1 | . | CASPRDLLGQPQHF | TGTGCCAGCCCCCGGGATTTGTTGGGTCAGCCCCAGCATTTT
few | TRBJ1-2 | TRBV19 | . | CASCDGGRGNYGYTF | TGTGCCAGCTGTGATGGGGGGAGAGGGAACTATGGCTACACCTTC
. | TRBJ2-7 | TRBV7-9 | . | CASSLGRAEDEQYF | TGTGCCAGCAGCTTAGGCAGGGCTGAGGACGAGCAGTACTTC
. | TRBJ2-1 | TRBV11-2 | . | CASSSLARGLEQFF | TGTGCCAGCAGCTCCTTAGCGCGGGGGCTAGAGCAGTTCTTC
. | TRBJ2-6 | TRBV6-1 | . | CASSEAPGANVLTF | TGTGCCAGCAGTGAGGCTCCTGGGGCCAACGTCCTGACTTTC
. | TRBJ1-3 | TRBV27 | . | CASSIGLPSSGNTIYF | TGTGCCAGCAGTATCGGACTCCCCTCCTCTGGAAACACCATATATTTT
. | TRBJ1-4 | TRBV5-6 | TRBD1 | CASSLRQGEEKLFF | TGTGCCAGCAGCTTGAGACAGGGGGAGGAAAAACTGTTTTTT
. | TRBJ1-2 | TRBV19 | . | CASSTQTANYGYTF | TGTGCCAGTAGTACCCAGACAGCTAACTATGGCTACACCTTC
. | TRBJ2-7 | TRBV10-2 | TRBD1 | CASSTGTGGYEQYF | TGCGCCAGCAGTACCGGGACAGGGGGCTACGAGCAGTACTTC
. | TRBJ2-1 | TRBV7-2 | TRBD2 | CASSSGVAGDPYNEQFF | TGTGCCAGCAGCTCTGGGGTAGCGGGGGACCCATACAATGAGCAGTTCTTC
. | TRBJ1-2 | TRBV7-9 | . | CASSLYREANYGYTF | TGTGCCAGCAGCCTCTACAGGGAAGCTAACTATGGCTACACCTTC
. | TRBJ1-2 | TRBV30 | TRBD1 | CAWRTTGGHGYTF | TGTGCCTGGAGGACGACAGGGGGTCATGGCTACACCTTC
few | TRBJ1-6 | TRBV6-2/TRBV6-3 | TRBD1 | CASSLHRGFGLSSPLHF | TGTGCCAGCAGTTTACACAGGGGGTTTGGGTTAAGTTCACCCCTCCACTTT
. | TRBJ1-5 | TRBV2 | . | CASRAGFINQPQHF | TGTGCCAGCAGGGCAGGGTTTATCAATCAGCCCCAGCATTTT
. | TRBJ1-2 | TRBV6-5 | TRBD1 | CASSRQGGNGYTF | TGTGCCAGCAGTCGACAGGGGGGCAATGGCTACACCTTC
. | TRBJ1-1 | TRBV7-3 | . | CASSSQGNTEAFF | TGTGCCAGCAGCTCCCAGGGGAACACTGAAGCTTTCTTT
. | TRBJ1-2 | TRBV11-2 | TRBD1 | CASSLDDPETGWSYGYTF | TGTGCCAGCAGCTTAGATGACCCTGAGACAGGGTGGAGCTATGGCTACACCTTC
. | TRBJ2-7 | TRBV27 | TRBD1 | CASSRDRGVSYEQYF | TGTGCCAGCAGTAGGGACAGGGGGGTCTCCTACGAGCAGTACTTC
. | TRBJ1-1 | TRBV19 | TRBD1 | CASSITGDRGLGAFF | TGTGCCAGTAGTATAACAGGTGACAGGGGTTTAGGAGCTTTCTTT
. | TRBJ1-2 | TRBV18 | . | CASSPPMGSVSQGHGYTF | TGTGCCAGCTCACCACCGATGGGGTCCGTAAGCCAGGGCCATGGCTACACCTTC
few | TRBJ2-7 | TRBV4-1 | TRBD2 | CASSQEGLASYEQYF | TGCGCCAGCAGCCAAGAGGGACTAGCTTCCTACGAGCAGTACTTC
once | TRBJ2-1 | TRBV30 | . | CAWTPLNNEQFF | TGTGCCTGGACTCCTCTAAACAATGAGCAGTTCTTC
. | TRBJ1-1 | TRBV4-1 | . | CASSHINLEAFF | TGCGCCAGCAGCCACATAAACTTAGAAGCTTTCTTT
. | TRBJ1-4 | TRBV5-1 | . | CASIPGSTGPRDEKLFF | TGCGCCAGCATTCCGGGATCTACCGGGCCAAGGGATGAAAAACTGTTTTTT
. | TRBJ2-1 | TRBV30 | TRBD1 | CAWTTGTGHYEQFF | TGTGCCTGGACCACCGGGACAGGGCATTATGAGCAGTTCTTC
once | TRBJ2-1 | TRBV7-3 | . | CASSSLRQNEQFF | TGTGCCAGCAGCTCCCTGAGACAGAATGAGCAGTTCTTC
. | TRBJ1-6 | TRBV7-6 | . | CASSLDGTGITNSPLHF | TGTGCCAGCAGCTTAGACGGTACGGGAATTACTAATTCACCCCTCCACTTT
. | TRBJ1-2 | TRBV6-5 | . | CASSSLMVGNYGYTF | TGTGCCAGCAGTTCCCTTATGGTGGGCAACTATGGCTACACCTTC
. | TRBJ1-4 | TRBV2 | . | CASSQQGPEDEKLFF | TGTGCCAGCAGTCAACAGGGACCAGAGGACGAAAAACTGTTTTTT